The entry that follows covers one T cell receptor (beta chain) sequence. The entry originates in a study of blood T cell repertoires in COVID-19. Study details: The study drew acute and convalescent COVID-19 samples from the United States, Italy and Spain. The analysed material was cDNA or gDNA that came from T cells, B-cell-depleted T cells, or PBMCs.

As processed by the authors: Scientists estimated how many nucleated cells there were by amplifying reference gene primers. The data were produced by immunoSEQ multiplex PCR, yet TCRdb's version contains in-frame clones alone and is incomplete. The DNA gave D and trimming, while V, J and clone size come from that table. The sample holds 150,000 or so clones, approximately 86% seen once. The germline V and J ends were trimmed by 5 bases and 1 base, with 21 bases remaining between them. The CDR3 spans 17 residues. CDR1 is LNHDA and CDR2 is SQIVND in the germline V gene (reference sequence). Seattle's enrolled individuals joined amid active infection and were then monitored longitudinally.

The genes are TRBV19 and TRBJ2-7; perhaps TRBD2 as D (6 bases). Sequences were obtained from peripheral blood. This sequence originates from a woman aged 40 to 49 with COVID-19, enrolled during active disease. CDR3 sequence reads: CASSPLPGRGTSYEQYF. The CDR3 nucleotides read TGTGCCAGTAGTCCTCTCCCGGGACGTGGGACTTCCTACGAGCAGTACTTC.